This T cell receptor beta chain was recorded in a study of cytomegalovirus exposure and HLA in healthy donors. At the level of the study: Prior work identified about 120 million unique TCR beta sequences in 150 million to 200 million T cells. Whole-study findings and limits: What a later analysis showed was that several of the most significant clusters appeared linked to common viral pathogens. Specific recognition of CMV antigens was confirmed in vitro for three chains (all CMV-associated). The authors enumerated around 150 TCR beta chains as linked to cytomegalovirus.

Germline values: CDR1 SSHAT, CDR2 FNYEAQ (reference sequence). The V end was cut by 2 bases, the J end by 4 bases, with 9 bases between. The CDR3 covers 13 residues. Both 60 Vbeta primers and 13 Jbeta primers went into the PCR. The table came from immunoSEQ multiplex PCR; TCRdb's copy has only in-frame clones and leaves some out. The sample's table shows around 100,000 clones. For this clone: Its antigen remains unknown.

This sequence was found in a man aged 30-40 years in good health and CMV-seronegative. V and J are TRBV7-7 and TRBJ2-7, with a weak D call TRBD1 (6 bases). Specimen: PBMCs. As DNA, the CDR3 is TGTGCCAGCAGCTTAACAACAGGGTACGAGCAGTACTTC. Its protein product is CASSLTTGYEQYF.